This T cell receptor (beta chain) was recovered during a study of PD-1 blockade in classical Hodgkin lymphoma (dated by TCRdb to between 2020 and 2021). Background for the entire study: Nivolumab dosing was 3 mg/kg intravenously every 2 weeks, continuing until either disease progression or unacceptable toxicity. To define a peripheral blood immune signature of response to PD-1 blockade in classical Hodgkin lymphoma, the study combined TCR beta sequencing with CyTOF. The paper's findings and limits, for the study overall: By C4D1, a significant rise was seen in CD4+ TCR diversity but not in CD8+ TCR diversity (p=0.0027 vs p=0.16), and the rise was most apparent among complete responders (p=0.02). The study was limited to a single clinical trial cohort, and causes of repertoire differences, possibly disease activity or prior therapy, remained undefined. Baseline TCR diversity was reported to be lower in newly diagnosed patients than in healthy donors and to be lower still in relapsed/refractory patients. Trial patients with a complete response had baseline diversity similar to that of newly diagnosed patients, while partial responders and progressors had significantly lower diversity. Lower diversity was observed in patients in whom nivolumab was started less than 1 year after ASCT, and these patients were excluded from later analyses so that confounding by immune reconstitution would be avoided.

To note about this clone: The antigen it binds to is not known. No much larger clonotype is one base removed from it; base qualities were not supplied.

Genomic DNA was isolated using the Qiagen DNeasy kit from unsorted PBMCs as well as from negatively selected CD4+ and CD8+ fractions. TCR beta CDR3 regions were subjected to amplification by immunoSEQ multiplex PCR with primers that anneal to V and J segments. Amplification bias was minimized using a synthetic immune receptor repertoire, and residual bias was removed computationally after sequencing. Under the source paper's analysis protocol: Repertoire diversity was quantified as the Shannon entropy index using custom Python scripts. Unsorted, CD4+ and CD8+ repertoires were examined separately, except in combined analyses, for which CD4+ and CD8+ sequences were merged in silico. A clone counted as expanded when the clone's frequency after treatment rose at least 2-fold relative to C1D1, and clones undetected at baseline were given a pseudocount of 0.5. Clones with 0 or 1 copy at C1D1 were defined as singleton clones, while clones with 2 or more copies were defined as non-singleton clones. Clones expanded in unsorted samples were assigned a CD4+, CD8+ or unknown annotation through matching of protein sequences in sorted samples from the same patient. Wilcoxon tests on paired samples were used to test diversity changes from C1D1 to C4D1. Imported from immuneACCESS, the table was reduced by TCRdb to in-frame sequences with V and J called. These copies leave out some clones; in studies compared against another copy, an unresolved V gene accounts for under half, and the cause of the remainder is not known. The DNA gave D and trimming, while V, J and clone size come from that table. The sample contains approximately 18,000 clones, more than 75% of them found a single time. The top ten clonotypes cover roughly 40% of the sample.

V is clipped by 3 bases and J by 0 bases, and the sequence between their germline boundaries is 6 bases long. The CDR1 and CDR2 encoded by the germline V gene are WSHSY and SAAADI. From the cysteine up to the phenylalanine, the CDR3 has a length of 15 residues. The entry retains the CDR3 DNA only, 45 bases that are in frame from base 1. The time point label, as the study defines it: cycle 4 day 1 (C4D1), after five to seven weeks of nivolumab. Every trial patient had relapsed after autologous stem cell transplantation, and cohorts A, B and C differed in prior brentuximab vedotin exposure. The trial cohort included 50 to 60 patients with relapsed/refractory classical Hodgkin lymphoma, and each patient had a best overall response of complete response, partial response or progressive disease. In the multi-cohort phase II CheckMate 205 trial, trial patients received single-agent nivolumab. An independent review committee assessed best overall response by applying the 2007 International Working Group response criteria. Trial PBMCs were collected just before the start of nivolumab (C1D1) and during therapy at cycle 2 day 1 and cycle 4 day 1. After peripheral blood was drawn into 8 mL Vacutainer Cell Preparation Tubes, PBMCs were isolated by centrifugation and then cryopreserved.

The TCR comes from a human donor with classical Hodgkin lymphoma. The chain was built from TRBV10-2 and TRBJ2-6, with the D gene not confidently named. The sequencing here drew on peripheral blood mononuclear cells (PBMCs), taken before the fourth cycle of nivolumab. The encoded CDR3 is CASSERHSGANVLTF. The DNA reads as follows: TGCGCCAGCAGTGAACGGCACTCTGGGGCCAACGTCCTGACTTTC.